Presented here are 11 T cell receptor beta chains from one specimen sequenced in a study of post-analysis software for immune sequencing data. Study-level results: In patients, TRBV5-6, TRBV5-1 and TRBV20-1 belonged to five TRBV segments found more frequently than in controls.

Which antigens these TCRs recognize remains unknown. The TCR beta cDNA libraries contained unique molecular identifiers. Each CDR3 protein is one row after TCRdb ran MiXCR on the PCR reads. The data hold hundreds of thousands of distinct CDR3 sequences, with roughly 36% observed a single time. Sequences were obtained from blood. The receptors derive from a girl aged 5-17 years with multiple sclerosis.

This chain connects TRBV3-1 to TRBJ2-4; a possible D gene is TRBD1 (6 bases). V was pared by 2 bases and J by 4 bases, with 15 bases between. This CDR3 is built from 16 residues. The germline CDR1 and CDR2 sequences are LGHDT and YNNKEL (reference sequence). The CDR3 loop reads CASSQTPGAPKNIQYF. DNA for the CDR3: TGTGCCAGCAGCCAAACGCCAGGGGCACCGAAAAACATTCAGTACTTC.

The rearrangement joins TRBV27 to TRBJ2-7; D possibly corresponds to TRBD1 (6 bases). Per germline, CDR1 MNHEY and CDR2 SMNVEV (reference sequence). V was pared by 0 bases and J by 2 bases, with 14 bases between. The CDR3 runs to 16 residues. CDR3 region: CASSLSPGTKTYEQYF. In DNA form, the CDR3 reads TGTGCCAGCAGTTTATCCCCCGGGACAAAGACCTACGAGCAGTACTTC.

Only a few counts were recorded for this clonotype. CDR3 in DNA: TGTGCCAGCAGCCCGAGGGGGCTAGCGGGGGCCCTCTACAATGAGCAGTTCTTC. It specifies CASSPRGLAGALYNEQFF. The chain has TRBV7-9 and TRBJ2-1; 10 positions match TRBD2. The CDR3 runs to 18 residues. The V segment lost 5 bases and the J segment 3 bases; nucleotides outside the gene matches: 13. CDR1 and CDR2 from the germline V gene are SEHNR and FQNEAQ (reference sequence).

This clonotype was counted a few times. The CDR3, as DNA: TGCGCCAGCAGCTTGGACGGGACCAATCAGCCCCAGCATTTT. Translation: CASSLDGTNQPQHF. The chain uses TRBV5-1 and TRBJ1-5; possibly TRBD1 for D (5 bases). The ends were cut back, 0 bases at V and 3 bases at J, with 7 bases in the middle. The CDR3 consists of 14 residues. The germline V gene encodes CDR1 SGHRS and CDR2 YFSETQ. Complete variable domain (other parts from reference TRBV5-1 and TRBJ1-5): KAGVTQTPRYLIKTRGQQVTLSCSPISGHRSVSWYQQTPGQGLQFLFEYFSETQRNKGNFPGRFSGRQFSNSRSEMNVSTLELGDSALYLCASSLDGTNQPQHFGDGTRLSIL.

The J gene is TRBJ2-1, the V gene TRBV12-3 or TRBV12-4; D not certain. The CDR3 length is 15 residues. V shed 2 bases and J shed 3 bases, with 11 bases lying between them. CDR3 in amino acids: CASSLRQQLYNEQFF. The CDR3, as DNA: TGTGCCAGCAGTTTACGGCAGCAACTCTACAATGAGCAGTTCTTC.

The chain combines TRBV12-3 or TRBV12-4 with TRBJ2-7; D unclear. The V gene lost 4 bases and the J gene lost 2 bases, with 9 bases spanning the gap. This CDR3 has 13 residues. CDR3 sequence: CASSWVNPYEQYF. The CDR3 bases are TGTGCCAGCAGTTGGGTCAACCCCTACGAGCAGTACTTC.

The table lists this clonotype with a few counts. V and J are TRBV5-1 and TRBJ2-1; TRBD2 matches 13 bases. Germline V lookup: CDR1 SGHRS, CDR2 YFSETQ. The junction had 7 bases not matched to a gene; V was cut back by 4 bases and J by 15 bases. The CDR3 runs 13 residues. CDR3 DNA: TGCGCCAGCAGCCCCGCACTAGCGGGGGGGTCGTTCTTC. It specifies CASSPALAGGSFF.

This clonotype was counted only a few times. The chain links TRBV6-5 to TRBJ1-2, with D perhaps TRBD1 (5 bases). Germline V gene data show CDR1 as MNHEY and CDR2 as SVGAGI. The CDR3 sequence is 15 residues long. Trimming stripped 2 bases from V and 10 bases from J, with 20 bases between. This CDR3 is CASSYEETEVRIYTF. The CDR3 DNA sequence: TGTGCCAGCAGTTACGAGGAGACAGAGGTCCGTATCTACACCTTC.

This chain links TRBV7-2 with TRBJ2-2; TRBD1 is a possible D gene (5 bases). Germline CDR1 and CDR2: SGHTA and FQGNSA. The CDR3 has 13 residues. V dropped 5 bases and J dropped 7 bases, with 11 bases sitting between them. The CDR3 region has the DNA TGTGCCAGCAGCCAAGTTAGGGGCGGGGAGCTGTTTTTT. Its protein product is CASSQVRGGELFF.

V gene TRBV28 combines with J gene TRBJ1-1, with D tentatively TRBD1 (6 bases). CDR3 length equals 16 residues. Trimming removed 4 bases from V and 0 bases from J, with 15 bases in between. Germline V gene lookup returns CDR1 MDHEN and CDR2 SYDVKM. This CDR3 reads CASSSPTGPMNTEAFF. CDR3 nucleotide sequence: TGTGCCAGCAGTTCTCCGACAGGACCAATGAACACTGAAGCTTTCTTT.

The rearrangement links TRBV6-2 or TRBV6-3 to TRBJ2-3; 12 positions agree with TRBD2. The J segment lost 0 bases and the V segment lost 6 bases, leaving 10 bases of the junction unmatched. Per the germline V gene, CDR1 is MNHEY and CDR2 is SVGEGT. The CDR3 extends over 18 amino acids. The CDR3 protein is CASRPSRLAGDSTDTQYF. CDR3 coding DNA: TGTGCCAGCAGACCTAGCAGACTAGCGGGGGACAGCACAGATACGCAGTATTTT.